The clone carrying this T cell receptor (beta chain) was seen a handful of times. Its antigen is currently unknown. There are 15 residues in the CDR3. People whose metastatic non-small-cell lung cancer was chemo-refractory got focal radiation along with CTLA-4 blockade by ipilimumab. Using immunoSEQ multiplex PCR, the repertoire was profiled, and TCRdb retains in-frame clones only, with some absent. Here the sample spans about 50,000 clones, 70% to 90% being singletons. This sample stems from a study of radiotherapy plus CTLA-4 blockade in lung cancer. For the study at large: 15% to 20% of patients responded objectively, and approximately 33% achieved disease control.

Study-wide findings and caveats: Reports identified early blood T cell clone dynamics, with interferon-beta, as the best response predictor. Clones derived from tumor TCRs expanded in blood after radiotherapy plus ipilimumab.

This chain links TRBV12-2 with TRBJ2-7; the tabulated D call, TRBD2, remains unverified against the DNA. TRBV12-2 is annotated as a pseudogene. This specimen was peripheral blood, taken from a patient treated with radiotherapy plus ipilimumab. The TCR sequence derives from a human donor with non-small cell lung cancer whose response to radiotherapy plus ipilimumab could not be evaluated. CDR3: CASRLEAGGSYEQYF. The CDR3 bases are TGTGCAAGTCGCTTAGAAGCGGGAGGCTCCTACGAGCAGTACTTC.